These 30 T cell receptor beta chains originate from one sample sequenced in a study of T-cell reconstitution after alpha-beta-depleted transplantation in children. Unique molecular identifiers were incorporated into the prepared TCRbeta library. TCRdb analysed the PCR reads with MiXCR anew, one entry per CDR3 protein. The sample includes around 190,000 distinct CDR3 sequences, approximately 7% seen only once; the top ten take 5.5% to 6.5%. Sequences were derived from PBMCs, sampled before TCRalphabeta/CD19-depleted stem cell transplant. These TCRs come from a boy aged 2 to 10 with acute lymphoblastic leukemia, due to receive a stem cell transplant.

This clonotype was counted ten times or more. The CDR3 loop is CSASLGNQPQHF. In DNA, the CDR3 is TGCAGTGCTAGTCTGGGGAATCAGCCCCAGCATTTT. This chain joins TRBV20-1 and TRBJ1-5; unclear D gene. V lost 3 bases, J lost 4 bases, and 7 bases lay in between. Germline CDR1 reads DFQATT; CDR2 reads SNEGSKA (reference sequence). The CDR3 runs 12 residues.

This clonotype was recorded at least ten times. This chain links TRBV7-9 with TRBJ2-7, with 10 bases fitting TRBD1. This CDR3 has 13 residues. Germline CDR1 reads SEHNR; CDR2 reads FQNEAQ (reference sequence). J was trimmed by 7 bases and V by 5 bases; bases with no gene match: 5. In DNA form, the CDR3 reads TGTGCCAGCAGCCCCCAGGGACAGGGGGAGCAGTACTTC. Translated, it gives CASSPQGQGEQYF.

The chain employs TRBV6-2 or TRBV6-3 and TRBJ2-1; possibly TRBD2 for D (5 bases). The CDR3 runs to 13 residues. Deletions cut 8 bases from V and 6 bases from J, with 14 bases between. Germline CDR1 and CDR2: MNHEY and SVGEGT. The CDR3 here is CASAGDPTNEQFF. The CDR3 DNA is TGTGCCAGCGCGGGTGACCCTACCAATGAGCAGTTCTTC.

This clonotype has more than one count but fewer than ten. The chain carries TRBV19 and TRBJ2-2, with D unresolved. This CDR3 is 11 amino acids long. Trimming cost V 7 bases and J 5 bases, with 5 bases left between them. Germline CDR1 reads LNHDA; CDR2 reads SQIVND (reference sequence). This chain's CDR3 is CASTMTGELFF. CDR3 DNA: TGTGCCAGTACCATGACCGGGGAGCTGTTTTTT.

In this sample, this clonotype turned up many times. The CDR3 protein is CASSISGRMNTEAFF. The CDR3 DNA follows: TGTGCCAGTAGTATTTCTGGCCGTATGAACACTGAAGCTTTCTTT. This chain joins TRBV19 and TRBJ1-1; no clear D gene. V was clipped by 3 bases and J by 0 bases, with 11 bases between them. This CDR3 is built from 15 residues. The germline CDR1 and CDR2 sequences are LNHDA and SQIVND (reference sequence). Variable domain in full (rest from reference TRBV19 and TRBJ1-1): DGGITQSPKYLFRKEGQNVTLSCEQNLNHDAMYWYRQDPGQGLRLIYYSQIVNDFQKGDIAEGYSVSREKKESFPLTVTSAQKNPTAFYLCASSISGRMNTEAFFGQGTRLTVV.

This clonotype was found many times. This chain uses TRBV28 with TRBJ2-6; D tentatively reads TRBD1 or TRBD2 (6 bases each). Germline V gene lookup returns CDR1 MDHEN and CDR2 SYDVKM. V dropped 5 bases and J dropped 0 bases, with 11 bases sitting between them. CDR3 length equals 16 residues. The CDR3 here is CASSRGGSSGANVLTF. The CDR3 nucleotides read TGTGCCAGCAGTAGAGGGGGGAGCTCTGGGGCCAACGTCCTGACTTTC.

This clonotype was recorded many times. The chain links TRBV7-3 to TRBJ2-2; D may be TRBD1 or TRBD2 (6 bases each). This CDR3 spans 16 amino acids. Trimming removed 3 bases from V and 1 base from J, with 12 bases in between. CDR1 SGHTA and CDR2 FQGTGA come from the germline V gene. CDR3 coding DNA: TGTGCCAGCAGCTTGATCGGGGGCGGGAACACCGGGGAGCTGTTTTTT. It translates to CASSLIGGGNTGELFF.

This clonotype was counted ten times or more. The chain couples TRBV7-8 to TRBJ2-3; 10 nucleotides line up with TRBD2. The V and J ends lost 9 bases and 0 bases, in that order; junction bases with no gene match: 3. This CDR3 has 14 amino acids. Germline V gene data show CDR1 as SGHVS and CDR2 as FQNEAQ. The CDR3 DNA reads TGTGCCAGTGCTAGCGGGAGAAGCACAGATACGCAGTATTTT. Translation gives CASASGRSTDTQYF.

The rearrangement links TRBV29-1 to TRBJ1-1; D remains unclear. CDR1 and CDR2 (germline): SQVTM, ANQGSEA. The CDR3 runs to 10 residues. V was trimmed by 2 bases and J by 6 bases, leaving 4 bases between them. The CDR3 loop reads CSVETAEAFF. As DNA, the CDR3 is TGCAGCGTTGAAACCGCTGAAGCTTTCTTT.

This clonotype was detected ten times or more. The chain recombines TRBV5-1 with TRBJ2-6, with D maybe TRBD2 (6 bases). Per germline, CDR1 SGHRS and CDR2 YFSETQ. The V and J ends lost 4 bases and 3 bases respectively, with 14 bases between them. This CDR3 region has 16 residues. CDR3 coding DNA: TGCGCCAGCAGCCCATGGGGGGACTTTGGGGCCAACGTCCTGACTTTC. Its translation: CASSPWGDFGANVLTF.

This clonotype appeared many times. The chain uses TRBV7-2 and TRBJ2-5; D is tentatively TRBD1 or TRBD2 (5 bases each). Germline CDR1 and CDR2: SGHTA and FQGNSA. Trimming removed 1 base from V and 3 bases from J, with 18 bases in between. The CDR3 sequence is 17 residues long. CDR3 residues: CASSLGWGIDKKETQYF. The CDR3 DNA reads as TGTGCCAGCAGCTTAGGGTGGGGGATTGACAAGAAAGAGACCCAGTACTTC.

Ten or more counts support this clonotype. This chain connects TRBV29-1 to TRBJ2-5; maybe TRBD2 (6 bases). CDR1 and CDR2 from the germline V gene are SQVTM and ANQGSEA. The CDR3 loop spans 16 amino acids. V lost 1 base to trimming and J lost 1 base, with 16 bases between them. CDR3 loop: CSVEGVERVFQETQYF. The CDR3 region has the DNA TGCAGCGTTGAAGGAGTTGAGCGGGTGTTCCAAGAGACCCAGTACTTC.

This clonotype occurred many times. The V call is TRBV20-1, the J call TRBJ1-6; D is unclear. This CDR3 spans 13 amino acids. Trimming took off 0 bases at V and 8 bases at J, with 8 bases between the two ends. Germline V gene data show CDR1 as DFQATT and CDR2 as SNEGSKA (reference sequence). The CDR3 spells CSARDLLYSPLHF. The CDR3 DNA sequence: TGCAGTGCTAGAGATCTCTTGTATTCACCCCTCCACTTT.

This clonotype showed up many times. Here the CDR3 DNA reads TGCGCCAGCAGCGGAACTTGGGACGGAACGAACACCGGGGAGCTGTTTTTT. Translation: CASSGTWDGTNTGELFF. The chain joins TRBV5-1 to TRBJ2-2; D tentatively fits TRBD1 or TRBD2 (5 bases each). The germline V and J ends were trimmed by 4 bases and 0 bases, with 16 bases remaining between them. CDR1 and CDR2 from the germline V gene are SGHRS and YFSETQ. This CDR3 is 17 amino acids long.

The chain carries TRBV14 and TRBJ2-1; 11 positions agree with TRBD1. V gave up 3 bases and J gave up 7 bases; unmatched junction bases: 8. CDR1 is SGHDN, CDR2 FVKESK, per germline. The CDR3 extends over 16 amino acids. The CDR3 loop reads CASSQSGQGGLNEQFF. The CDR3 DNA reads as TGTGCCAGCAGCCAGTCGGGACAGGGGGGACTTAATGAGCAGTTCTTC.

The chain links TRBV11-2 to TRBJ1-4, with D maybe TRBD1 (6 bases). The CDR3 spans 12 residues. Trimming removed 4 bases at V and 9 bases at J, with 9 bases between. Germline-derived CDR1 and CDR2 are SGHAT and FQNNGV. In DNA, the CDR3 is TGTGCCAGCAGCTCCTGGGGGCAAAAACTGTTTTTT. This gives the protein CASSSWGQKLFF. Combining the CDR3 with reference TRBV11-2 and TRBJ1-4 gives the whole variable domain EAGVAQSPRYKIIEKRQSVAFWCNPISGHATLYWYQQILGQGPKLLIQFQNNGVVDDSQLPKDRFSAERLKGVDSTLKIQPAKLEDSAVYLCASSSWGQKLFFGSGTQLSVL.

This clonotype showed up many times. This rearrangement joins TRBV11-2 to TRBJ2-2, with 8 nucleotides matching TRBD1. The CDR3 has 15 amino acids. From germline, CDR1 is SGHAT and CDR2 FQNNGV. Trimming took 4 bases from V and 6 from J; bases not matched to a gene: 7. This CDR3 is CASSSGQGGAGELFF. CDR3 nucleotide sequence: TGTGCCAGCAGCTCCGGACAGGGTGGTGCCGGGGAGCTGTTTTTT.

This sequence joins TRBV25-1 and TRBJ2-2; a weak D match, TRBD2 (7 bases). The CDR3 runs 17 residues. Trimming stripped 3 bases from V and 5 bases from J, with 19 bases between. CDR1 MGHDK and CDR2 SYGVNS come from the germline V gene. Written as DNA, the CDR3 is TGTGCCAGCAGTGATGACGCGGGGGCCCGAAAGACCGGGGAGCTGTTTTTT. This translates into CASSDDAGARKTGELFF.

A few counts support this clonotype. V usage is TRBV15 and J usage is TRBJ2-1; the match to TRBD2 covers 10 bases. The germline gives CDR1 LNHNV, CDR2 YYDKDF (reference sequence). This CDR3 has 17 residues. V lost 3 bases and J lost 8; bases outside the gene matches: 13. CDR3 DNA sequence: TGTGCCACCAGCAGCCCCACTAGCGGGGAGATACGTGATGAGCAGTTCTTC. Its translation: CATSSPTSGEIRDEQFF. Variable domain in full (rest from reference TRBV15 and TRBJ2-1): DAMVIQNPRYQVTQFGKPVTLSCSQTLNHNVMYWYQQKSSQAPKLLFHYYDKDFNNEADTPDNFQSRRPNTSFCFLDIRSPGLGDTAMYLCATSSPTSGEIRDEQFFGPGTRLTVL.

This clonotype was detected many times. The V gene is TRBV7-2, the J gene TRBJ1-1, with D unresolved. Germline V gene sequence: CDR1 SGHTA, CDR2 FQGNSA. This CDR3 is 14 amino acids long. V lost 7 bases to trimming and J lost 1 base, with 13 bases between them. Written as DNA, the CDR3 is TGTGCCAGCACCTTGGCTCAGGAGAACACTGAAGCTTTCTTT. Protein product: CASTLAQENTEAFF. Supplemented by reference TRBV7-2 and TRBJ1-1, the full variable domain reads GAGVSQSPSNKVTEKGKDVELRCDPISGHTALYWYRQSLGQGLEFLIYFQGNSAPDKSGLPSDRFSAERTGGSVSTLTIQRTQQEDSAVYLCASTLAQENTEAFFGQGTRLTVV.

This CDR3 reads CASSLSVAGGYTF. CDR3 DNA sequence: TGTGCCAGCAGCCTCTCGGTAGCCGGTGGCTACACCTTC. The genes are TRBV7-8 and TRBJ1-2; D is uncertain. The CDR3 is 13 amino acids. CDR1 is SGHVS, CDR2 FQNEAQ, per germline. V was pared by 5 bases and J by 7 bases, with 14 bases between.

This chain uses TRBV6-5 with TRBJ1-5; TRBD1 might be the D (6 bases). The germline V and J ends were trimmed by 0 bases and 2 bases, with 11 bases remaining between them. In germline, CDR1 is MNHEY, CDR2 SVGAGI. The CDR3 runs 16 residues. CDR3 protein: CASSYSGTPGNQPQHF. The CDR3 DNA reads TGTGCCAGCAGTTACTCTGGGACACCGGGCAATCAGCCCCAGCATTTT.

This clonotype has only one observation. CDR3 DNA: TGCAGTGCCCGAAACACACCCCTCATACTGGAGACCCAGTACTTC. Residues: CSARNTPLILETQYF. The chain links TRBV20-1 to TRBJ2-5; D ambiguous. Germline CDR1 is DFQATT and CDR2 is SNEGSKA (reference sequence). Trimming took 6 bases from V and 5 from J, leaving 22 bases between them. The CDR3 sequence is 15 residues long.

As regards this clonotype: No conserved phenylalanine or tryptophan is present at the end of the CDR3, so a read error is the likely explanation. The genes are TRBV12-3 or TRBV12-4 and TRBJ2-3; no reliable D call. CDR3 length equals 14 residues. Trimming removed 0 bases at V and 0 bases at J, with 4 bases between. CDR3 nucleotide sequence: TGTGCCAGCAGTTTAGCGCGAAGCACAGATACGCAGTATATT. Translating gives CASSLARSTDTQYI.

Ten or more counts support this clonotype. The chain uses TRBV7-2 and TRBJ2-7; 11 bases match TRBD2. V trimming: 6 bases; J trimming: 2 bases; junction bases outside the gene matches: 3. The CDR3 has 14 residues. Germline CDR1 is SGHTA and CDR2 is FQGNSA. The CDR3 nucleotides are TGTGCCAGCAGTCGTAGCGGGGGGGCCTACGAGCAGTACTTC. Its protein product is CASSRSGGAYEQYF.

This clonotype was counted at least ten times. The V call is TRBV12-3 or TRBV12-4, the J call TRBJ2-1; 14 bases match TRBD2. With V trimmed by 6 bases and J by 10 bases, 8 bases remained unmatched. The CDR3 length is 15 residues. CDR3 protein: CASRQTSGGAREQFF. The CDR3 region has the DNA TGTGCCAGCAGGCAGACTAGCGGGGGGGCTAGAGAGCAGTTCTTC.

This clonotype was counted many times. The CDR3 loop is CASSLVGPLGTEAFF. The CDR3 DNA follows: TGTGCCAGCAGCTTAGTGGGCCCGCTAGGGACTGAAGCTTTCTTT. The chain recombines TRBV7-2 with TRBJ1-1; D is unclear. CDR1 is SGHTA and CDR2 is FQGNSA in the germline V gene. Trimming removed 1 base from V and 5 bases from J, with 14 bases in between. The CDR3 is 15 amino acids.

This clonotype was found many times. This rearrangement joins TRBV29-1 to TRBJ2-7; D is uncertain. The CDR3 extends over 13 amino acids. Looked up from germline, CDR1 is SQVTM and CDR2 is ANQGSEA. The germline V and J ends were trimmed by 4 bases and 3 bases, with 13 bases remaining between them. The CDR3 sequence is CSVAGDNLYEQYF. The CDR3 bases are TGCAGCGTTGCAGGAGACAACCTCTACGAGCAGTACTTC.

Many counts were recorded for this clonotype. V is TRBV20-1 and J is TRBJ2-7; TRBD2 matches at 7 bases. This CDR3 is built from 15 residues. CDR1 and CDR2 (germline): DFQATT, SNEGSKA (reference sequence). V lost 1 base and J lost 7; bases outside the gene matches: 13. The CDR3 sequence: CSARGRELFGGEQYF. CDR3 nucleotides: TGCAGTGCTAGAGGTCGGGAGCTCTTCGGGGGGGAGCAGTACTTC.

This clonotype appeared many times. This chain links TRBV4-3 with TRBJ2-2; possibly TRBD2 for D (6 bases). Germline V CDR1 and CDR2: LGHNA, YSLEER. V dropped 2 bases and J dropped 3 bases, with 13 bases sitting between them. CDR3 length: 16 amino acids. CDR3 sequence: CASSQTSGRYTGELFF. In DNA, the CDR3 is TGCGCCAGCAGCCAAACTTCCGGGAGATACACCGGGGAGCTGTTTTTT.